This T cell receptor beta chain was obtained from a study of human T cells and chemical hapten exposure. A single record per CDR3 protein comes from TCRdb applying MiXCR to the RACE reads. Of more than 90,000 distinct CDR3 sequences in the sample, roughly 11% were seen once. This clonotype was seen a handful of times. The time point was: patch test 2, 6 weeks after DPC sensitization. The treatment was: therapeutic diphenylcyclopropenone sensitization with weekly scalp DPC. This sample comprised whole blood, obtained in connection with sensitization to the hapten diphenylcyclopropenone (DPC). The receptor comes from a woman aged 35 to 49 with alopecia areata. Some clones in this sample may be carry-over from other donors' samples.

CDR3 region: CASSYPYRGTDTYEQYF. The DNA of the CDR3 is TGTGCCAGCAGTTACCCTTACCGCGGGACGGACACCTACGAGCAGTACTTC. The genes are TRBV6-2 or TRBV6-3 and TRBJ2-7, with TRBD2 as a possible D gene (6 bases). Germline CDR1 reads MNHEY; CDR2 reads SVGEGT. This CDR3 has 17 amino acids. V lost 2 bases and J 2 bases, leaving 19 bases between the germline ends.